One sample yielded the 22 T cell receptor beta chains listed below, sequenced in a study of T cell responses to AZD1222 COVID-19 vaccine. Measured with immunoSEQ multiplex PCR; TCRdb has only the in-frame clones, and not every one. Seen here are about 120,000 clones, about 92% observed once, and the top ten hold around 5.1%. Material: peripheral blood, obtained 28 days after the second AZD1222 dose. These receptors were taken from an adult who received the AZD1222 COVID-19 vaccine.

The chain combines TRBV3-1 (or the pseudogene TRBV3-2) with TRBJ1-3; D is undetermined. With 6 bases removed from V and 2 bases from J, the gap between germline ends came to 11 bases. There are 14 residues in the CDR3. CDR1 LGHDT and CDR2 YNNKEL come from the germline V gene (reference sequence). In nucleotides, the CDR3 is TGTGCCAGCAGGCCTAGTGCCACTGGAAACACCATATATTTT. As protein: CASRPSATGNTIYF.

This chain uses TRBV6-5 with TRBJ2-7; 9 bases are a match to TRBD1. The trim removed 4 bases at V and 4 bases at J, leaving 5 bases unmatched. The germline CDR1 and CDR2 sequences are MNHEY and SVGAGI. CDR3 length equals 14 residues. CDR3 sequence (DNA): TGTGCCAGCAGTTCTGGACAGGGGTGGTACGAGCAGTACTTC. Residues: CASSSGQGWYEQYF.

V gene TRBV7-8 combines with J gene TRBJ2-7; 10 nucleotides agree with TRBD1. J was trimmed by 1 base and V by 0 bases; bases with no gene match: 9. The CDR3 contains 18 residues. The germline V gene has CDR1 SGHVS and CDR2 FQNEAQ. The CDR3 here is CASSLALRDRGPSYEQYF. CDR3 sequence (DNA): TGTGCCAGCAGCTTAGCGCTTAGGGACAGGGGACCTTCCTACGAGCAGTACTTC.

The chain employs TRBV7-7 and TRBJ2-1; 11 nucleotides agree with TRBD2. The CDR3 is 15 amino acids. The junction had 2 bases not matched to a gene; V was cut back by 3 bases and J by 4 bases. Germline CDR1 reads SSHAT; CDR2 reads FNYEAQ (reference sequence). This chain's CDR3 is CASSLGTSGYNEQFF. Written as DNA, the CDR3 is TGTGCCAGCAGCTTGGGGACTAGCGGTTACAATGAGCAGTTCTTC.

The sample holds one count of this clone. The chain is built from TRBV14 and TRBJ1-1; D is uncertain. Germline values: CDR1 SGHDN, CDR2 FVKESK. The CDR3 loop spans 14 amino acids. The germline V and J ends were trimmed by 4 bases and 1 base, with 10 bases remaining between them. The CDR3 coding sequence is TGTGCCAGCAGCCTCCGACAAGGGAACACTGAAGCTTTCTTT. This encodes CASSLRQGNTEAFF.

The chain has TRBV4-1 and TRBJ2-1, with D uncertain. CDR1 is MGHRA, CDR2 YSYEKL, per germline. The CDR3 extends over 17 amino acids. V gave up 0 bases and J gave up 2 bases, with 14 bases separating them. The DNA for the CDR3 is TGCGCCAGCAGCCAAGAAAGTGGCGGTCCTCCCTACAATGAGCAGTTCTTC. It yields the protein CASSQESGGPPYNEQFF.

This chain joins TRBV27 and TRBJ2-4; D remains unclear. Germline CDR1 MNHEY, CDR2 SMNVEV (reference sequence). Trimming took off 5 bases at V and 0 bases at J, with 8 bases between the two ends. This CDR3 has 14 amino acids. The DNA for the CDR3 is TGTGCCAGCAGTCCACAGCTAGCCAAAAACATTCAGTACTTC. Protein product: CASSPQLAKNIQYF.

The rearrangement links TRBV18 to TRBJ2-3; 15 bases match TRBD2. Germline trimming cut 3 bases from V and 2 bases from J; bases unmatched to any gene: 3. The CDR3 consists of 17 residues. Germline CDR1 is KGHSH and CDR2 is LQKENI. CDR3 in amino acids: CASSPGLAGGATDTQYF. DNA of the CDR3: TGTGCCAGCTCACCCGGACTAGCGGGGGGGGCCACAGATACGCAGTATTTT.

In this sample, this clone turned up once. The rearrangement joins TRBV7-2 to TRBJ2-1; TRBD2 aligns across 8 bases. Trimming cost V 5 bases and J 2 bases; bases outside gene matches: 5. Germline assignment: CDR1 SGHTA and CDR2 FQGNSA. The CDR3 contains 15 residues. The CDR3 sequence: CASSLNSGAYNEQFF. CDR3 DNA: TGTGCCAGCAGCCTCAATAGCGGGGCCTACAATGAGCAGTTCTTC.

V usage is TRBV7-2 and J usage is TRBJ2-3; 11 nucleotides align to TRBD2. Germline CDR1 reads SGHTA; CDR2 reads FQGNSA. Losses at the gene ends were 5 bases for V and 3 bases for J; bases not matched to a gene: 4. This CDR3 is built from 15 residues. CDR3 coding DNA: TGTGCCAGCAGCCGTACTAGCGGGAGTACAGATACGCAGTATTTT. It codes for CASSRTSGSTDTQYF. Filled out from reference TRBV7-2 and TRBJ2-3, the complete variable domain reads GAGVSQSPSNKVTEKGKDVELRCDPISGHTALYWYRQSLGQGLEFLIYFQGNSAPDKSGLPSDRFSAERTGGSVSTLTIQRTQQEDSAVYLCASSRTSGSTDTQYFGPGTRLTVL.

The chain uses TRBV6-5 and TRBJ1-2; D gene unclear. Trimming took 10 bases from V and 0 from J, leaving 12 bases between them. The germline V gene encodes CDR1 MNHEY and CDR2 SVGAGI. The CDR3 loop spans 13 amino acids. The CDR3 coding sequence is TGTGCCACCTGCCTGAGATCTAACTATGGCTACACCTTC. The encoded protein is CATCLRSNYGYTF.

The chain uses TRBV28 and TRBJ2-1; D may be TRBD1 (5 bases). V was trimmed by 7 bases and J by 6 bases, leaving 13 bases between them. Germline V CDR1 and CDR2: MDHEN, SYDVKM. The CDR3 sequence is 13 residues long. The CDR3 loop reads CASTFDSFNEQFF. CDR3 DNA sequence: TGTGCCAGCACCTTCGACAGTTTCAATGAGCAGTTCTTC.

The chain uses TRBV7-9 and TRBJ1-6; 9 nucleotides agree with TRBD1. This CDR3 comprises 13 residues. Germline CDR1 reads SEHNR; CDR2 reads FQNEAQ (reference sequence). Trimming removed 8 bases from V and 8 bases from J; junction bases left unmatched: 4. The CDR3 loop reads CASLGQGDSPLHF. CDR3 bases: TGTGCCAGCTTGGGACAGGGTGATTCACCCCTCCACTTT.

The CDR3 sequence: CASRQGQGRTDTQYF. CDR3 DNA: TGTGCCAGCAGACAGGGACAGGGGCGCACAGATACGCAGTATTTT. The chain recombines TRBV28 with TRBJ2-3; 10 positions match TRBD1. Looked up from germline, CDR1 is MDHEN and CDR2 is SYDVKM. J gave up 1 base and V 6 bases, and 4 bases lay outside the gene matches. This CDR3 comprises 15 residues.

The chain is built from TRBV6-2 or TRBV6-3 and TRBJ2-1, with 7 bases aligning to TRBD1. V gave up 7 bases and J gave up 3 bases; unmatched junction bases: 9. The CDR3 runs 15 residues. Germline V gene data show CDR1 as MNHEY and CDR2 as SVGEGT. The CDR3 sequence: CASTPGTDHYNEQFF. CDR3 coding DNA: TGTGCCAGCACCCCCGGGACAGACCACTACAATGAGCAGTTCTTC.

The CDR3 coding sequence is TGTGCCAGCAGCTTGGGGGGTACTAATTCACCCCTCCACTTT. It encodes CASSLGGTNSPLHF. The chain is built from TRBV7-2 and TRBJ1-6; tentatively, D is TRBD1 (5 bases). The germline V gene has CDR1 SGHTA and CDR2 FQGNSA. The ends were cut back, 3 bases at V and 6 bases at J, with 9 bases in the middle. The length of the CDR3 is 14 residues.

The chain links TRBV7-2 to TRBJ2-5; D not resolved. V lost 3 bases to trimming and J lost 2 bases, with 4 bases between them. CDR3 length: 12 residues. CDR1 SGHTA and CDR2 FQGNSA come from the germline V gene. The CDR3 sequence: CASSFSQETQYF. The CDR3 DNA follows: TGTGCCAGCAGCTTCTCGCAAGAGACCCAGTACTTC. Full variable domain (remainder filled in from reference TRBV7-2 and TRBJ2-5): GAGVSQSPSNKVTEKGKDVELRCDPISGHTALYWYRQSLGQGLEFLIYFQGNSAPDKSGLPSDRFSAERTGGSVSTLTIQRTQQEDSAVYLCASSFSQETQYFGPGTRLLVL.

The gene calls are TRBV10-3 and TRBJ1-2; 10 bases fit TRBD1. This CDR3 is 13 amino acids long. J lost 6 bases, V lost 6 bases, and 4 bases had no gene match. Germline-derived CDR1 and CDR2 are ENHRY and SYGVKD. The CDR3 DNA is TGTGCCATCAGGGACAGGGGGGTTCATGGCTACACCTTC. Translated, it gives CAIRDRGVHGYTF.

This chain joins TRBV5-1 and TRBJ1-1; D may be TRBD1 (5 bases). Trimming cost V 4 bases and J 6 bases, with 16 bases left between them. CDR3 size: 14 residues. Per the germline V gene, CDR1 is SGHRS and CDR2 is YFSETQ. The CDR3 DNA sequence: TGCGCCAGCAGCCGTGAGGGGTTGGCGTCTGAAGCTTTCTTT. Translated, it gives CASSREGLASEAFF.

This rearrangement joins TRBV5-1 to TRBJ2-1; 10 positions match TRBD2. This CDR3 has 16 residues. After removal of 4 bases from V and 1 base from J, the junction contained 5 bases not matched to a gene. Germline V gives CDR1 SGHRS, CDR2 YFSETQ. In DNA form, the CDR3 reads TGCGCCAGCAGCCCAAGGACTAGCGGTTCCTACAATGAGCAGTTCTTC. Its protein is CASSPRTSGSYNEQFF.

The chain carries TRBV19 and TRBJ2-5; D possibly corresponds to TRBD2 (5 bases). This CDR3 region has 14 residues. CDR1 and CDR2 from the germline V gene are LNHDA and SQIVND (reference sequence). With 1 base removed from V and 4 bases from J, the gap between germline ends came to 10 bases. The chain's CDR3 is CASSIAPGGETQYF. CDR3 DNA: TGTGCCAGTAGTATAGCGCCAGGAGGAGAGACCCAGTACTTC.

This clone appeared a single time. The chain combines TRBV27 with TRBJ1-6; D is undetermined. Trimming took off 3 bases at V and 9 bases at J, with 9 bases between the two ends. CDR1 is MNHEY and CDR2 is SMNVEV in the germline V gene (reference sequence). This CDR3 has 13 residues. CDR3 protein: CASSFRGSSPLHF. The CDR3 coding sequence is TGTGCCAGCAGTTTTCGGGGATCTTCACCCCTCCACTTT.